This passage covers 27 T cell receptor beta chains from one sample sequenced in a study of T cells in Graves' hyperthyroidism and ophthalmopathy. RNA transcripts served as the template for amplifying TCR beta CDR3 regions. In the first-round RT-PCR of the TCR CDR3, the HTBI primer set was used. MiXCR, applied by TCRdb to the multiplex PCR reads, yields one record per CDR3 protein. The sample holds around 260,000 distinct CDR3 sequences, approximately 26% seen once. The specimen was blood. These receptors all come from a man aged 40-49 years with Graves' hyperthyroidism that later progressed to Graves' ophthalmopathy.

This clonotype has at least ten counts. The chain combines TRBV6-1 with TRBJ1-5; D not resolved. Germline V gene sequence: CDR1 MNHNS, CDR2 SASEGT. V lost 6 bases, J lost 6 bases, and 9 bases lay in between. CDR3 length equals 12 residues. The chain's CDR3 is CASSPEGQPQHF. DNA for the CDR3: TGTGCCAGCAGCCCCGAAGGTCAGCCCCAGCATTTT.

Many counts were recorded for this clonotype. J is TRBJ1-5 and V is TRBV30; 10 bases match TRBD1. V shed 5 bases, J shed 5 bases, and the junction held 3 bases outside the gene matches. The CDR3 totals 13 residues. Germline V gene lookup returns CDR1 GTSNPN and CDR2 SVGIG (reference sequence). Written as DNA, the CDR3 is TGTGCCTGGTCGACAGGGGGCTATCAGCCCCAGCATTTT. Protein product: CAWSTGGYQPQHF. Based on the CDR3 plus reference TRBV30 and TRBJ1-5, the full variable domain is SQTIHQWPATLVQPVGSPLSLECTVEGTSNPNLYWYRQAAGRGLQLLFYSVGIGQISSEVPQNLSASRPQDRQFILSSKKLLLSDSGFYLCAWSTGGYQPQHFGDGTRLSIL.

This clonotype has a count of ten or more. This chain uses TRBV12-5 with TRBJ1-5; D is uncertain. This CDR3 contains 12 residues. Germline V gene sequence: CDR1 LGHNT, CDR2 FRNRAP. V was clipped by 2 bases and J by 3 bases, with 2 bases between them. CDR3 DNA sequence: TGTGCTAGTGGTTTGAACAATCAGCCCCAGCATTTT. It is translated as CASGLNNQPQHF.

This clonotype was seen repeatedly, ten times or more. V and J are TRBV29-1 and TRBJ1-3; D gene ambiguous. Germline values: CDR1 SQVTM, CDR2 ANQGSEA. The CDR3 loop spans 16 amino acids. The V and J ends lost 4 bases and 0 bases respectively, with 16 bases between them. The CDR3 region is CSVVNPGTTSGNTIYF. The CDR3 DNA reads TGCAGCGTTGTAAATCCCGGCACGACCTCTGGAAACACCATATATTTT.

This clonotype was found many times. The chain employs TRBV6-1 and TRBJ1-1, with a possible D match to TRBD1 (5 bases). The CDR3 length is 14 residues. Germline CDR1 reads MNHNS; CDR2 reads SASEGT. Trimming stripped 6 bases from V and 4 bases from J, with 15 bases between. CDR3 DNA: TGTGCCAGCAGCAACCAGGGTAGGGGCACTGAAGCTTTCTTT. Its translation: CASSNQGRGTEAFF.

This clonotype has a count of ten or more. The DNA of the CDR3 is TGTGCCTGGATTGTGATCGGGAACACTGAAGCTTTCTTT. It encodes CAWIVIGNTEAFF. This chain joins TRBV30 and TRBJ1-1; D not certain. V gave up 4 bases and J gave up 1 base, with 10 bases separating them. The CDR3 totals 13 residues. The V gene's germline CDR1 is GTSNPN and CDR2 SVGIG (reference sequence).

This clonotype was seen a single time. The CDR3 protein is CASSRRQGNTEAFF. CDR3 DNA: TGTGCCAGTAGTCGAAGACAGGGGAACACTGAAGCTTTCTTT. The chain couples TRBV19 to TRBJ1-1; 7 nucleotides align to TRBD1. Germline assignment: CDR1 LNHDA and CDR2 SQIVND (reference sequence). After removal of 5 bases from V and 1 base from J, the junction contained 4 bases not matched to a gene. This CDR3 comprises 14 residues.

This clonotype was detected many times. V gene TRBV7-6 combines with J gene TRBJ1-2; no reliable D call. The CDR3 contains 14 residues. The germline gives CDR1 SGHVS, CDR2 FNYEAQ. V lost 0 bases to trimming and J lost 2 bases, with 7 bases between them. The DNA of the CDR3 is TGTGCCAGCAGCTTAGCGGTAGGGAACTATGGCTACACCTTC. This encodes CASSLAVGNYGYTF.

The chain carries TRBV12-5 and TRBJ1-1, with D unresolved. The germline V gene encodes CDR1 LGHNT and CDR2 FRNRAP. This CDR3 is 14 amino acids long. V gave up 4 bases and J gave up 5 bases, with 14 bases separating them. The CDR3 bases are TGTGCTAGTGGTTCGGACGATATTTGGACTGAAGCTTTCTTT. Translating it yields CASGSDDIWTEAFF.

This clonotype was seen at least ten times. This sequence joins TRBV20-1 and TRBJ2-7; 11 bases map to TRBD2. Germline CDR1 reads DFQATT; CDR2 reads SNEGSKA (reference sequence). V shed 6 bases, J shed 3 bases, and the junction held 7 bases outside the gene matches. The CDR3 contains 14 residues. DNA for the CDR3: TGCAGTGCGCCCTACGGGACTAGCGGCTACGAGCAGTACTTC. Protein sequence: CSAPYGTSGYEQYF.

This clonotype was seen ten or more times. V usage is TRBV7-2 and J usage is TRBJ2-2; D unclear. CDR1 and CDR2 from the germline V gene are SGHTA and FQGNSA. The ends were cut back, 2 bases at V and 4 bases at J, with 11 bases in the middle. The CDR3 length is 15 residues. CDR3 in DNA: TGTGCCAGCAGCTTATTGCGGCTAACCACCGGGGAGCTGTTTTTT. Its translation is CASSLLRLTTGELFF.

This clonotype was seen repeatedly, ten times or more. The chain employs TRBV10-3 and TRBJ2-7, with D perhaps matching TRBD1 (5 bases). Trimming left V 8 bases short and J 2 bases short, with 16 bases between. CDR3 length: 14 residues. The germline V gene encodes CDR1 ENHRY and CDR2 SYGVKD. This CDR3 is CAIQDQLGAYEQYF. CDR3 coding DNA: TGTGCCATCCAGGACCAGTTAGGGGCCTACGAGCAGTACTTC.

The genes are TRBV7-2 and TRBJ2-5; D may be TRBD1 or TRBD2 (6 bases each). Trimming pared 1 base from V and 7 bases from J, leaving 16 bases between. Germline V gene lookup returns CDR1 SGHTA and CDR2 FQGNSA. The CDR3 has 15 residues. The CDR3 DNA sequence: TGTGCCAGCAGCTTAGTCTCGGGGGCGCAGGGGACCCAGTACTTC. Its protein is CASSLVSGAQGTQYF. Full variable domain (missing parts from reference TRBV7-2 and TRBJ2-5): GAGVSQSPSNKVTEKGKDVELRCDPISGHTALYWYRQSLGQGLEFLIYFQGNSAPDKSGLPSDRFSAERTGGSVSTLTIQRTQQEDSAVYLCASSLVSGAQGTQYFGPGTRLLVL.

This clonotype was picked up many times. The rearrangement links TRBV28 to TRBJ1-6; D unclear. The germline V gene has CDR1 MDHEN and CDR2 SYDVKM. This CDR3 is 13 amino acids long. V lost 3 bases, J lost 7 bases, and 7 bases lay in between. CDR3 residues: CASSFRWNSPLHF. The DNA for the CDR3 is TGTGCCAGCAGTTTTCGGTGGAATTCACCCCTCCACTTT.

V gene TRBV12-3 or TRBV12-4 combines with J gene TRBJ1-5, with D possibly matching TRBD1 (6 bases). The CDR3 runs 14 residues. V lost 6 bases and J 3 bases, leaving 12 bases between the germline ends. The CDR3 region has the DNA TGTGCCAGCAGCCTACAGGGCCACAATCAGCCCCAGCATTTT. It encodes CASSLQGHNQPQHF.

J is TRBJ2-5 and V is TRBV3-1; possible D gene TRBD2, 6 bases. V gave up 7 bases and J gave up 5 bases, with 17 bases separating them. Germline CDR1 LGHDT, CDR2 YNNKEL (reference sequence). The CDR3 runs 14 residues. CDR3 in amino acids: CASTGHGSVETQYF. As DNA, the CDR3 is TGTGCCAGCACCGGACACGGGAGCGTGGAGACCCAGTACTTC.

Many counts were recorded for this clonotype. This chain joins TRBV6-2 or TRBV6-3 and TRBJ2-5; possible D gene TRBD1, 6 bases. V gave up 2 bases and J gave up 5 bases, with 9 bases separating them. This CDR3 spans 13 amino acids. Looked up from germline, CDR1 is MNHEY and CDR2 is SVGEGT. CDR3 in DNA: TGTGCCAGCAGTTACGCAGGGGTCGAGACCCAGTACTTC. Protein sequence: CASSYAGVETQYF.

This clonotype has just a few counts. The chain employs TRBV18 and TRBJ2-5; possibly TRBD1 for D (7 bases). The V gene's germline CDR1 is KGHSH and CDR2 LQKENI. The CDR3 sequence is 17 residues long. The V and J ends lost 6 bases and 7 bases respectively, with 27 bases between them. The CDR3 nucleotides read TGTGCCAGCTCTACTTATGAGGACAGGAGGACCGGGGGGACCCAGTACTTC. This translates into CASSTYEDRRTGGTQYF.

This clonotype has ten or more counts. V is TRBV2 and J is TRBJ2-5, with D perhaps given as TRBD1 or TRBD2 (5 bases each). Germline CDR1 is SNHLY and CDR2 is FYNNEI. The CDR3 has 13 amino acids. V lost 3 bases and J 6 bases, leaving 11 bases between the germline ends. The CDR3 is CASSDRGSKTQYF. The DNA of the CDR3 is TGTGCCAGCAGTGATCGGGGCAGCAAGACCCAGTACTTC.

This clonotype was counted many times. V and J are TRBV24-1 and TRBJ2-7; TRBD2 matches at 9 bases. Per the germline V gene, CDR1 is KGHDR and CDR2 is SFDVKD. The CDR3 contains 14 residues. The J segment lost 5 bases and the V segment lost 4 bases, leaving 5 bases of the junction unmatched. In nucleotides, the CDR3 is TGTGCCACCAGTGACGGGACTAGCCTTAACGAGCAGTACTTC. It specifies CATSDGTSLNEQYF.

This clonotype has ten or more counts. This chain connects TRBV19 to TRBJ1-5; 7 bases match TRBD1. V shed 5 bases and J 3 bases; nucleotides not matched to a gene: 7. Germline CDR1 reads LNHDA; CDR2 reads SQIVND (reference sequence). There are 15 residues in the CDR3. The chain's CDR3 is CASSPLGQFNQPQHF. Written as DNA, the CDR3 is TGTGCCAGTAGTCCCTTGGGACAGTTCAATCAGCCCCAGCATTTT.

Many counts were recorded for this clonotype. V usage is TRBV29-1 and J usage is TRBJ2-5; D is unclear. The CDR3 extends over 10 amino acids. Germline V gene lookup returns CDR1 SQVTM and CDR2 ANQGSEA. Trimming left V 4 bases short and J 4 bases short, with 4 bases between. The CDR3 nucleotides read TGCAGCGTTGTAATAGAGACCCAGTACTTC. Translation gives CSVVIETQYF.

This clonotype was detected many times. The CDR3 bases are TGCAGCGTTGCGTCAGGGAACACTGAAGCTTTCTTT. Translated, it gives CSVASGNTEAFF. V gene TRBV29-1 combines with J gene TRBJ1-1; D is undetermined. Trimming removed 4 bases at V and 1 base at J, with 7 bases between. The CDR3 is 12 amino acids. Germline V CDR1 and CDR2: SQVTM, ANQGSEA. Full variable domain (rest looked up from reference TRBV29-1 and TRBJ1-1): SAVISQKPSRDICQRGTSLTIQCQVDSQVTMMFWYRQQPGQSLTLIATANQGSEATYESGFVIDKFPISRPNLTFSTLTVSNMSPEDSSIYLCSVASGNTEAFFGQGTRLTVV.

This rearrangement joins TRBV6-5 to TRBJ1-1, with TRBD1 matching 7 bases. Germline CDR1 MNHEY, CDR2 SVGAGI. With 6 bases clipped from V and 5 bases from J, the junction kept 6 bases outside the gene matches. The CDR3 sequence is 13 residues long. The CDR3 region is CASRATGYTEAFF. The CDR3 nucleotides are TGTGCCAGCAGAGCGACAGGGTATACTGAAGCTTTCTTT.

The chain carries TRBV2 and TRBJ2-7; D is unresolved. Per the germline V gene, CDR1 is SNHLY and CDR2 is FYNNEI. With 0 bases removed from V and 9 bases from J, the gap between germline ends came to 12 bases. The CDR3 has 13 residues. This CDR3 is CASSEAQAYPQYF. DNA for the CDR3: TGTGCCAGCAGTGAAGCCCAGGCGTATCCGCAGTACTTC.

The chain joins TRBV27 to TRBJ2-7; D is perhaps TRBD1 (6 bases). Trimming removed 5 bases at V and 6 bases at J, with 20 bases between. The germline gives CDR1 MNHEY, CDR2 SMNVEV (reference sequence). This CDR3 has 15 amino acids. CDR3 bases: TGTGCCAGCAGTCTCTTATCGACAGGCTTGGGCGAGCAGTACTTC. This gives the protein CASSLLSTGLGEQYF.

This clonotype was seen at least ten times. The chain is built from TRBV12-3 or TRBV12-4 and TRBJ1-6; D is uncertain. The V end lost 7 bases, the J end lost 3 bases, and 13 bases lay between the germline ends. This CDR3 is 15 amino acids long. The CDR3 here is CASTLGGFYNSPLHF. DNA for the CDR3: TGTGCCAGCACCTTGGGCGGTTTCTATAATTCACCCCTCCACTTT.